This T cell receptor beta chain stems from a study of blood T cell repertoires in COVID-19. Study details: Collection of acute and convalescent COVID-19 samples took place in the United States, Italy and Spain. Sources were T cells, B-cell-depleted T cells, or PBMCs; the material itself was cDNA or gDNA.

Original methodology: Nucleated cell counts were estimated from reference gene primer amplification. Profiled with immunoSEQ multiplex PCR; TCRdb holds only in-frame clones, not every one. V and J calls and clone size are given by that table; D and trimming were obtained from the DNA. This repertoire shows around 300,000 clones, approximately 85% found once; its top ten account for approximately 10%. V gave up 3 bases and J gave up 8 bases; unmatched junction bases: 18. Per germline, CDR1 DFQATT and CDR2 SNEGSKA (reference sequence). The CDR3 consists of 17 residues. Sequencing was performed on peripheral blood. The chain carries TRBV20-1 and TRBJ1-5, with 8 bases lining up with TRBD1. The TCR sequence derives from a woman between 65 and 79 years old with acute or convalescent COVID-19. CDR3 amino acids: CSASRLGAGGFIKPQHF. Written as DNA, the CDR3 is TGCAGTGCTAGTAGATTAGGGGCAGGGGGCTTCATCAAGCCCCAGCATTTT.